This T cell receptor (beta chain) derives from a study of spatial heterogeneity in lung cancer. At least ten counts were recorded for this clonotype. The time point denotes: sample taken at primary tumor resection. Tumor, nontumor lung or frozen PBMC supplied whole RNA, sequenced without sorting. TCRdb independently ran MiXCR on the 5' RACE reads; one entry per CDR3 protein. The sample has some 47,000 distinct CDR3 sequences; over 5.5% are singletons. The germline V gene encodes CDR1 DFQATT and CDR2 SNEGSKA (reference sequence). The CDR3 is 15 residues long. Deletions cut 5 bases from V and 1 base from J, with 18 bases between.

The V gene is TRBV20-1, the J gene TRBJ2-7; no reliable D call. The sequence came from a female donor with early-stage non-small cell lung cancer. This sample comprised PBMCs, obtained at surgery. CDR3 loop: CSAPNRITGSYEQYF. The CDR3 nucleotides are TGCAGTGCTCCAAACCGGATTACTGGGTCCTACGAGCAGTACTTC.